Listed below are T cell receptor beta chains from one sample, sequenced in a study of blood T cell repertoires in COVID-19. The table came from immunoSEQ multiplex PCR; TCRdb's copy has only in-frame clones and leaves some out. The table has over 100,000 clones, roughly 80% seen once. Specimen: peripheral blood. The receptors come from a woman aged 80 or older with active or convalescent COVID-19. CDR3s include the opening cysteine and the closing phenylalanine or tryptophan.

j_call,v_call,cdr3_aa
TRBJ1-2,TRBV5-4,CASSRGQGVFYGYTF
TRBJ1-2,TRBV28,CASSSLGQGGNGYTF
TRBJ2-2,TRBV7-2,CASRPGQRVTGELFF
TRBJ1-1,TRBV16,CASSPTPGKGEAFF
TRBJ1-4,TRBV14,CASGQGYEKLFF
TRBJ1-1,TRBV21-1,CASSKKERAAGNTEAFF
TRBJ2-3,TRBV29-1,CSVLAGTDTQYF
TRBJ2-7,TRBV10-2,CASSVSTGTYEQYF
TRBJ1-2,TRBV29-1,CSVDWVGGDGYTF
TRBJ2-7,TRBV6-1,CASSEARLGGAYEQYF
TRBJ2-2,TRBV2,CASSETPGIRTAGELFF
TRBJ2-3,TRBV28,CASSLYSGRALDTDTQYF
TRBJ1-5,TRBV11-2,CASSLGAGNQPQHF
TRBJ2-2,TRBV7-2,CASSLYAGDTGELFF
TRBJ1-4,TRBV18,CASSSGLTGEKLFF
TRBJ1-6,TRBV28,CASRYSGQVHF